Listed below are T cell receptor beta chains from one sample, sequenced in a study of T-cell memory formation after mild COVID-19. From the 5' RACE reads, TCRdb called clonotypes with MiXCR, one entry per CDR3 protein. The repertoire includes under 350,000 distinct CDR3 sequences, roughly 15% of them detected once, and over 20% sits in the top ten. The source material was PBMCs or a T cell subset sorted from them (not recorded which). The receptors here all came from a man aged 18 to 30 who had mild COVID-19 (a few samples of this study predate the infection). Cell type and time point are not known. CDR3s include the opening cysteine and the closing phenylalanine or tryptophan. Rows give clone size only sometimes, using once, few, many, or a class for an expanded clone.

size | J | V | CDR3
few | TRBJ2-7 | TRBV5-6 | CASSPTSDTFYEQYF
many | TRBJ2-1 | TRBV2 | CASTTRWEQFF
NA | TRBJ1-1 | TRBV5-6 | CASSWMGVMATEAFF
NA | TRBJ2-3 | TRBV7-3 | CASSSIADNTDTQYF
NA | TRBJ1-1 | TRBV9 | CASSVVGGGGGEAFF
NA | TRBJ2-4 | TRBV5-1 | CASSSEYGNIQYF
NA | TRBJ2-1 | TRBV7-2 | CASSLEHPWTSGGGFLSQFF
few | TRBJ1-1 | TRBV6-6 | CASSYPPGSTEAFF
many | TRBJ2-1 | TRBV7-2 | CASSTGIGGNEQFF
few | TRBJ1-1 | TRBV19 | CASRYPRGQGGSTEAFF
NA | TRBJ1-1 | TRBV12-3/TRBV12-4 | CASQGPATEAFF
few | TRBJ1-1 | TRBV12-3/TRBV12-4 | CASSLGGARAEAFF
many | TRBJ1-6 | TRBV4-3 | CASSTQGNSPLHF
NA | TRBJ1-5 | TRBV19 | CASKFPRVGDSNQPQHF
few | TRBJ2-2 | TRBV7-6 | CASSLALRGGRTGELFF
few | TRBJ2-7 | TRBV19 | CASTSGTGGGEQYF
few | TRBJ1-2 | TRBV12-3/TRBV12-4 | CASSTRVVDGYTF
many | TRBJ1-1 | TRBV20-1 | CSVSRGRVVAEAFF
few | TRBJ2-5 | TRBV12-3/TRBV12-4 | CASRTGYQETQYF
NA | TRBJ1-6 | TRBV7-2 | CASSSGTDNSPLHF
few | TRBJ1-5 | TRBV4-3 | CASSQAQGGLGQPQHF
NA | TRBJ2-2 | TRBV24-1 | CATSGPAYTGELFF
few | TRBJ2-6 | TRBV11-2 | CASSLTNGANVLTF
few | TRBJ2-5 | TRBV28 | CASTDFGLAGRETQYF
few | TRBJ1-3 | TRBV30 | CAWSKNSAFRPHSGNTIYF
few | TRBJ2-5 | TRBV7-2 | CASSLESGRKTQYF
NA | TRBJ1-5 | TRBV19 | CASSVPGTGGIQPQHF
many | TRBJ2-3 | TRBV10-3 | CAISESGGTDTQYF
few | TRBJ2-3 | TRBV7-9 | CASRRPGTDTQYF
NA | TRBJ1-2 | TRBV5-1 | CASSLGRGATNYGYTF
many | TRBJ2-5 | TRBV6-2/TRBV6-3 | CASSYGRGLRETQYF
NA | TRBJ1-1 | TRBV5-8 | CASSPGTGWTEAFF
NA | TRBJ1-2 | TRBV12-3/TRBV12-4 | CATNRGWGYTF
NA | TRBJ1-6 | TRBV6-5 | CASSPTWRGLLHF
NA | TRBJ1-1 | TRBV7-9 | CASSLEHSGNTEAFF
NA | TRBJ1-1 | TRBV5-1 | CASSLRQGGGTTEAFF
NA | TRBJ1-1 | TRBV11-2 | CASSLDARIAEAFF
many | TRBJ2-7 | TRBV7-2 | CASSSNRDSYEQYF
NA | TRBJ2-5 | TRBV28 | CASGSGGPGQTQYF
NA | TRBJ2-1 | TRBV2 | CASSGLGLDNEQFF
NA | TRBJ1-1 | TRBV5-1 | CASSLFDRNTEAFF
few | TRBJ2-1 | TRBV6-5 | CASSPGAVEQFF
many | TRBJ2-1 | TRBV5-6 | CASSLLPQIASLF
NA | TRBJ2-2 | TRBV24-1 | CAIADRVNTGELFF
NA | TRBJ1-1 | TRBV12-3/TRBV12-4 | CASSFEQDNTEAFF
few | TRBJ2-1 | TRBV7-2 | CASSSQGAVVGNEQFF
few | TRBJ2-6 | TRBV7-9 | CASSISGSGANVLTF
NA | TRBJ2-3 | TRBV6-2/TRBV6-3 | CASSTRGTGTQYF
few | TRBJ2-1 | TRBV7-9 | CASRTDRPEQFF
few | TRBJ2-5 | TRBV7-2 | CASSAPDRAGETQYF
NA | TRBJ1-1 | TRBV5-6 | CASRKTGRNTEAFF
few | TRBJ2-4 | TRBV7-9 | CASSSLPRGRPDSAKNIQYF
many | TRBJ2-1 | TRBV7-2 | CASSFFHEQFF
NA | TRBJ1-1 | TRBV6-5 | CASSYSVGLNTEAFF
NA | TRBJ1-1 | TRBV29-1 | CSVGLLAGEAFF